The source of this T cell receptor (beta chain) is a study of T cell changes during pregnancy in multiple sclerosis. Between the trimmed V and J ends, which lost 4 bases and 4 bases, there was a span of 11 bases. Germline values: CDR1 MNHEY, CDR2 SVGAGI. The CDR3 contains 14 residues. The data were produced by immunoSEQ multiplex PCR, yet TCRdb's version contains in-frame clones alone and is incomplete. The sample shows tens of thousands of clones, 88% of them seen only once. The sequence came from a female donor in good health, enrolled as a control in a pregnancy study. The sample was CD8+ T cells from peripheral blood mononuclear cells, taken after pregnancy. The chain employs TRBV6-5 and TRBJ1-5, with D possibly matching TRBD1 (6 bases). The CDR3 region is CASSSPTGNQPQHF. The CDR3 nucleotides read TGTGCCAGCAGTTCCCCCACAGGGAATCAGCCCCAGCATTTT.